The 18 T cell receptor beta chains below all came from one sample that was sequenced in a study of T cell repertoires in cytomegalovirus infection. Which antigens these TCRs recognize remains unknown. Each CDR3 protein is one row after TCRdb ran MiXCR on the reads. The data show under 850,000 distinct CDR3 sequences, roughly 33% seen once. The sample consisted of cultured PBMCs, taken from culture after CMV antigen stimulation. The source of these receptors is a human donor in good health (CMV status not recorded). Some clones in this sample may be carry-over from other donors' samples.

V is TRBV20-1 and J is TRBJ1-6, with 8 bases identical to TRBD1. Trimming cost V 5 bases and J 2 bases; bases outside gene matches: 8. In germline, CDR1 is DFQATT, CDR2 SNEGSKA (reference sequence). The CDR3 is 16 residues long. The CDR3 bases are TGCAGTGCTGCCTCAGGGGGCTTCGCCTATAATTCACCCCTCCACTTT. Protein product: CSAASGGFAYNSPLHF.

This clonotype was counted between two and nine times. This chain links TRBV7-9 with TRBJ1-2, with D uncertain. The CDR3 runs to 13 residues. With 4 bases removed from V and 8 bases from J, the gap between germline ends came to 14 bases. Germline values: CDR1 SEHNR, CDR2 FQNEAQ (reference sequence). Written as DNA, the CDR3 is TGTGCCAGCAGCTCCATACAGTCGGGCGGCTACACCTTC. This sequence encodes CASSSIQSGGYTF.

V is TRBV15 and J is TRBJ2-2, with 11 bases aligning to TRBD1. The CDR3 extends over 16 amino acids. Germline V gene sequence: CDR1 LNHNV, CDR2 YYDKDF (reference sequence). V lost 3 bases, J lost 4 bases, and 4 bases stayed unmatched. Here the CDR3 reads CATSRTGTGGTGELFF. Written as DNA, the CDR3 is TGTGCCACCAGCAGGACCGGGACAGGGGGCACCGGGGAGCTGTTTTTT. The full variable domain, completed using reference TRBV15 and TRBJ2-2, is DAMVIQNPRYQVTQFGKPVTLSCSQTLNHNVMYWYQQKSSQAPKLLFHYYDKDFNNEADTPDNFQSRRPNTSFCFLDIRSPGLGDTAMYLCATSRTGTGGTGELFFGEGSRLTVL.

The chain recombines TRBV7-9 with TRBJ1-4, with D possibly being TRBD1 (5 bases). V lost 7 bases and J lost 7, with 28 bases in between. This CDR3 comprises 18 residues. Germline V gives CDR1 SEHNR, CDR2 FQNEAQ (reference sequence). CDR3 region: CASTPEWTPGEVVEKLFF. As DNA, the CDR3 is TGTGCCAGCACCCCCGAGTGGACACCGGGGGAAGTGGTTGAAAAACTGTTTTTT.

J is TRBJ2-5 and V is TRBV7-9; D gene uncertain. V was trimmed by 6 bases and J by 1 base, leaving 6 bases between them. Germline V gives CDR1 SEHNR, CDR2 FQNEAQ (reference sequence). The CDR3 covers 12 residues. CDR3 nucleotides: TGTGCCAGCAGGCAACTCCAAGAGACCCAGTACTTC. Amino acids: CASRQLQETQYF.

V gene TRBV19 combines with J gene TRBJ2-7; D is ambiguous. This CDR3 has 13 amino acids. The germline CDR1 and CDR2 sequences are LNHDA and SQIVND (reference sequence). The V end was cut by 1 base, the J end by 12 bases, with 16 bases between. The CDR3 loop reads CASSIVNSEERYF. As DNA, the CDR3 is TGTGCCAGTAGTATAGTGAACTCCGAGGAACGGTACTTC.

The rearrangement uses TRBV10-2 and TRBJ2-7; 11 bases align to TRBD2. V lost 3 bases and J lost 5; bases outside the gene matches: 6. The CDR3 sequence is 15 residues long. CDR1 and CDR2 from the germline V gene are WSHSY and SAAADI. CDR3 sequence: CASSDLSGRDHEQYF. Written as DNA, the CDR3 is TGCGCCAGCAGTGACCTTAGCGGGAGGGACCACGAGCAGTACTTC.

This clonotype was picked up a small number of times. The rearrangement joins TRBV7-2 to TRBJ2-5, with D hard to call. Germline V CDR1 and CDR2: SGHTA, FQGNSA. Trimming removed 5 bases from V and 5 bases from J, with 18 bases in between. The CDR3 has 15 residues. CDR3 sequence: CASSPRPRSGETQYF. In DNA form, the CDR3 reads TGTGCCAGCAGCCCGCGGCCACGTTCTGGGGAGACCCAGTACTTC.

The J gene is TRBJ2-4, the V gene TRBV7-6; 7 bases line up with TRBD1. CDR3 size: 12 residues. V gave up 5 bases and J gave up 10 bases; unmatched junction bases: 5. The germline CDR1 and CDR2 sequences are SGHVS and FNYEAQ. The DNA for the CDR3 is TGTGCCAGCAGCATGGACAGGCGGATTCAGTACTTC. Translation gives CASSMDRRIQYF.

This clonotype has just a few counts. V gene TRBV19 combines with J gene TRBJ2-3, with D maybe TRBD2 (6 bases). This CDR3 spans 14 amino acids. Germline CDR1 LNHDA, CDR2 SQIVND (reference sequence). Trimming pared 6 bases from V and 6 bases from J, leaving 16 bases between. In DNA, the CDR3 is TGTGCCAGTAGCCAAGGTAGCGGTGGGGATACGCAGTATTTT. Amino acid sequence: CASSQGSGGDTQYF.

This chain connects TRBV19 to TRBJ2-3, with TRBD2 matching 13 bases. There are 15 residues in the CDR3. From germline, CDR1 is LNHDA and CDR2 SQIVND (reference sequence). The V and J ends lost 7 bases and 4 bases, in that order; junction bases with no gene match: 5. The CDR3 DNA reads as TGTGCCAGTACCCGGACTAGCGGGGGCGCAGATACGCAGTATTTT. Residues: CASTRTSGGADTQYF.

V usage is TRBV20-1 and J usage is TRBJ2-1; either TRBD1 or TRBD2 may supply D (6 bases each). CDR3 length: 14 residues. Germline V CDR1 and CDR2: DFQATT, SNEGSKA (reference sequence). V dropped 3 bases and J dropped 4 bases, with 13 bases sitting between them. CDR3 DNA sequence: TGCAGTGCTAGTCGTGGGGGGCCTTACAATGAGCAGTTCTTC. It yields the protein CSASRGGPYNEQFF.

This clonotype was seen only a few times. V usage is TRBV2 and J usage is TRBJ1-3; tentative D call: TRBD1 (5 bases). Germline V gene sequence: CDR1 SNHLY, CDR2 FYNNEI. This CDR3 contains 18 residues. Trimming took off 4 bases at V and 7 bases at J, with 26 bases between the two ends. As DNA, the CDR3 is TGTGCCAGCAGTGCAATCGTAACCGGTGGGCAGGGTCGGAACACCATATATTTT. Its translation: CASSAIVTGGQGRNTIYF.

This clonotype was seen more than once but under ten times. The chain employs TRBV6-6 and TRBJ2-1; unclear D gene. The V gene lost 5 bases and the J gene lost 13 bases, with 18 bases spanning the gap. This CDR3 has 13 amino acids. The germline CDR1 and CDR2 sequences are MNHNY and SVGAGI (reference sequence). The CDR3 DNA is TGTGCCAGCAGTCCACCCCGACTTATAGTACAGTTCTTC. Translating gives CASSPPRLIVQFF.

This clonotype was counted a few times. The chain is built from TRBV12-5 and TRBJ2-1; D is possibly TRBD1 or TRBD2 (5 bases each). CDR3 length: 13 residues. With 1 base removed from V and 15 bases from J, the gap between germline ends came to 16 bases. Germline V gene lookup returns CDR1 LGHNT and CDR2 FRNRAP. Written as DNA, the CDR3 is TGTGCTAGTGGTTTGGCTTACCGGGACCATAGGTTCTTC. This gives the protein CASGLAYRDHRFF.

This sequence joins TRBV14 and TRBJ2-3; 8 positions agree with TRBD2. The CDR3 extends over 16 amino acids. Germline CDR1 and CDR2: SGHDN and FVKESK. V trimming: 3 bases; J trimming: 0 bases; junction bases outside the gene matches: 5. CDR3 nucleotides: TGTGCCAGCAGCCACCGACTAGCGCGCAGCACAGATACGCAGTATTTT. It encodes CASSHRLARSTDTQYF.

The V and J genes are TRBV6-6 and TRBJ1-5; TRBD1 aligns across 8 bases. CDR3 length equals 12 residues. Germline V gene lookup returns CDR1 MNHNY and CDR2 SVGAGI (reference sequence). The ends lost 2 bases at V and 9 bases at J; junction bases unmatched: 0. The CDR3 loop reads CASSYGTGPQHF. DNA for the CDR3: TGTGCCAGCAGTTACGGGACAGGGCCCCAGCATTTT.

This clonotype was seen ten or more times. The rearrangement joins TRBV7-2 to TRBJ2-3; TRBD2 is a possible D gene (6 bases). The V and J ends lost 2 bases and 6 bases respectively, with 12 bases between them. This CDR3 has 14 amino acids. Germline V gene data show CDR1 as SGHTA and CDR2 as FQGNSA. CDR3 coding DNA: TGTGCCAGCAGCTTAACGGGACTTTTGGATACGCAGTATTTT. It codes for CASSLTGLLDTQYF.